One sample yielded the 8 T cell receptor beta chains listed below, sequenced in a study of control samples from healthy donors and cancer patients. Clones were read by immunoSEQ multiplex PCR, and TCRdb kept only the in-frame ones, dropping some. The data contain about 85,000 clones, about 88% of them singletons. Sample: blood. All receptors derive from a woman aged 60-70 years in good health.

The rearrangement links TRBV28 to TRBJ2-1, with TRBD2 matching 7 bases. This CDR3 has 13 residues. Trimming took 3 bases from V and 6 from J; bases not matched to a gene: 2. CDR1 MDHEN and CDR2 SYDVKM come from the germline V gene. The CDR3 protein is CASSLGRANEQFF. Written as DNA, the CDR3 is TGTGCCAGCAGTTTGGGGAGGGCCAATGAGCAGTTCTTC. The variable domain in full, with the rest retrieved from reference TRBV28 and TRBJ2-1, is DVKVTQSSRYLVKRTGEKVFLECVQDMDHENMFWYRQDPGLGLRLIYFSYDVKMKEKGDIPEGYSVSREKKERFSLILESASTNQTSMYLCASSLGRANEQFFGPGTRLTVL.

The chain is built from TRBV18 and TRBJ2-7; D unclear. CDR3 size: 14 residues. Germline V CDR1 and CDR2: KGHSH, LQKENI. Trimming pared 3 bases from V and 0 bases from J, leaving 9 bases between. The chain's CDR3 is CASSPPTLSYEQYF. CDR3 DNA sequence: TGTGCCAGCTCACCCCCAACCCTCTCCTACGAGCAGTACTTC.

The chain couples TRBV2 to TRBJ1-4; 9 positions agree with TRBD1. CDR1 and CDR2 from the germline V gene are SNHLY and FYNNEI. V was clipped by 9 bases and J by 6 bases; unmatched bases: 14. The CDR3 loop spans 16 amino acids. The CDR3 nucleotides read TGTGCCAGTCTCCGGGACAGGGTACCACCCTATGAAAAACTGTTTTTT. This sequence encodes CASLRDRVPPYEKLFF.

The chain employs TRBV28 and TRBJ1-2; the match to TRBD1 covers 7 bases. Looked up from germline, CDR1 is MDHEN and CDR2 is SYDVKM. The CDR3 has 18 amino acids. The ends lost 4 bases at V and 5 bases at J; junction bases unmatched: 19. CDR3 in amino acids: CASSSYGAGGPVRYGYTF. CDR3 DNA: TGTGCCAGCAGTTCCTACGGGGCAGGGGGACCCGTTAGGTATGGCTACACCTTC.

This sequence joins TRBV11-2 and TRBJ2-7, with no clear D. In germline, CDR1 is SGHAT, CDR2 FQNNGV. Trimming left V 2 bases short and J 3 bases short, with 8 bases between. This CDR3 comprises 13 residues. The chain's CDR3 is CASSLSLVYEQYF. The CDR3 bases are TGTGCCAGCAGCTTAAGTCTCGTCTACGAGCAGTACTTC. Filled out from reference TRBV11-2 and TRBJ2-7, the complete variable domain reads EAGVAQSPRYKIIEKRQSVAFWCNPISGHATLYWYQQILGQGPKLLIQFQNNGVVDDSQLPKDRFSAERLKGVDSTLKIQPAKLEDSAVYLCASSLSLVYEQYFGPGTRLTVT.

The rearrangement links TRBV7-3 to TRBJ1-6; no clear D gene. V was trimmed by 5 bases and J by 6 bases, leaving 8 bases between them. CDR3 size: 13 residues. Germline V gene sequence: CDR1 SGHTA, CDR2 FQGTGA. The chain's CDR3 is CASSPRLNSPLHF. The CDR3 coding sequence is TGTGCCAGCAGCCCCCGTCTTAATTCACCCCTCCACTTT.

The rearrangement links TRBV11-2 to TRBJ2-5, with D uncertain. The germline gives CDR1 SGHAT, CDR2 FQNNGV. V lost 7 bases and J lost 5, with 11 bases in between. The CDR3 is 12 amino acids. The CDR3 nucleotides are TGTGCCAGCACCCCACTCGGGGAGACCCAGTACTTC. Translated, it gives CASTPLGETQYF.

This chain uses TRBV19 with TRBJ2-1, with D perhaps matching TRBD2 (5 bases). V was cut by 7 bases and J by 4 bases, with 14 bases left in between. There are 14 residues in the CDR3. Per the germline V gene, CDR1 is LNHDA and CDR2 is SQIVND (reference sequence). This CDR3 is CASTSDGIYNEQFF. The CDR3 nucleotides read TGTGCCAGTACGTCGGACGGGATATACAATGAGCAGTTCTTC. Drawing the rest from reference TRBV19 and TRBJ2-1, the complete variable domain is DGGITQSPKYLFRKEGQNVTLSCEQNLNHDAMYWYRQDPGQGLRLIYYSQIVNDFQKGDIAEGYSVSREKKESFPLTVTSAQKNPTAFYLCASTSDGIYNEQFFGPGTRLTVL.